This TCR beta chain was recovered during a study of blood T cell repertoires in COVID-19. The overall study: The samples span acute and convalescent COVID-19 from the United States, Italy and Spain. From T cells, B-cell-depleted T cells, or PBMCs came the material, which was cDNA or gDNA.

Looked up from germline, CDR1 is LNHNV and CDR2 is YYDKDF (reference sequence). Unmatched junction bases numbered 4, after V lost 0 bases and J lost 4 bases. The CDR3 covers 15 residues. In the source study's methods: Amplification of reference gene primers provided the estimated nucleated cell counts. Repertoires were generated with immunoSEQ multiplex PCR, while TCRdb's copy carries only in-frame clones and drops some. That table supplies the V and J calls and clone size; D and trimming were determined from the DNA. The top ten hold around 4% of the sample, which has approximately 65,000 clones, around 83% seen once.

The origin of this receptor is a man in his forties or fifties with acute or convalescent COVID-19. The chain is built from TRBV15 and TRBJ2-7; 9 nucleotides align to TRBD2. The specimen sequenced was peripheral blood. CDR3 in amino acids: CATSRELSGRYEQYF. For the CDR3, the DNA is TGTGCCACCAGCAGAGAGCTAAGCGGGAGGTACGAGCAGTACTTC.